This TCR beta chain was sequenced for a study of blood T cell repertoires in COVID-19. Turning to the study itself: Whether acute or convalescent, the COVID-19 samples came from the United States, Italy and Spain. PBMCs, B-cell-depleted T cells, or T cells provided the cDNA or gDNA that made up the material.

A Seattle source enrolled patients during active infection and followed them longitudinally. The length of the CDR3 is 15 residues. Germline V gene data show CDR1 as LGHDT and CDR2 as YNNKEL (reference sequence). V was shortened by 5 bases and J by 0 bases, with 11 bases between the two germline ends. Authors' data handling: The assay estimated nucleated cells by amplifying reference gene primers. TCRdb's table, derived via immunoSEQ multiplex PCR, lists solely in-frame clones and lacks some. The V and J calls and clone size were taken over from that table, and D and trimming were inferred from the DNA. The table records around 150,000 clones, 85% to 95% of them present only once.

The sequence derives from a woman aged 60-75 years with COVID-19, enrolled during active disease. The chain is built from TRBV3-1 (or the pseudogene TRBV3-2) and TRBJ1-3; D unclear. Input material: peripheral blood. The DNA for the CDR3 is TGTGCCAGCAGCTTTGGCAGGCGCTCTGGAAACACCATATATTTT. Its translation: CASSFGRRSGNTIYF.